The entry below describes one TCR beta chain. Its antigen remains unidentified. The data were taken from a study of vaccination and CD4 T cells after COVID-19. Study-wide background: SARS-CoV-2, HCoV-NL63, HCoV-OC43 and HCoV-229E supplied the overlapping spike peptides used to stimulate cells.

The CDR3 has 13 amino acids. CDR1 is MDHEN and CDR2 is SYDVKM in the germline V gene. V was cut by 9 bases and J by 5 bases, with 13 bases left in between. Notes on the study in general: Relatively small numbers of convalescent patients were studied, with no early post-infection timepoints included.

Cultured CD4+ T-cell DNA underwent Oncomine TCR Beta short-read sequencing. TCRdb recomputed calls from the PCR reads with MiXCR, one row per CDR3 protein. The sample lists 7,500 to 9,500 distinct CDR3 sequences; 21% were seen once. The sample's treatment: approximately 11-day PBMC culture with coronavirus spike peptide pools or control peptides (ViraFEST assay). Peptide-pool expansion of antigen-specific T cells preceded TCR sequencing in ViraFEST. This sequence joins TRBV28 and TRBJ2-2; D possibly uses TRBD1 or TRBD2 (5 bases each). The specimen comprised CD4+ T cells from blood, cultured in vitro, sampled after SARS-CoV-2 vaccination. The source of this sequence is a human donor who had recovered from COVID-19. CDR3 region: CASRGPGTGELFF. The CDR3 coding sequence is TGTGCCAGTCGGGGCCCTGGGACCGGGGAGCTGTTTTTT.